A single sample gave rise to the 12 T cell receptor beta chains below, sequenced in a study of molecular identifiers for immune sequencing clone quantification. TCRdb processed the PCR reads anew with MiXCR; each CDR3 protein has one entry. The sample lists 85,000 to 100,000 distinct CDR3 sequences; about 24% were seen once. The sequencing input was naive CD8+ T cells from blood, with Jurkat cell RNA spiked in. The subset is: FACS-sorted CD8+CD4-CCR7+CD45RA+ naive T cells. The receptors here all came from a human donor in good health. Some libraries in this study had Jurkat cell RNA spiked in.

The sample holds many counts of this clonotype. This chain connects TRBV27 to TRBJ2-7, with 8 bases matching TRBD1. The CDR3 runs to 13 residues. CDR1 and CDR2 (germline): MNHEY, SMNVEV (reference sequence). Trimming cost V 6 bases and J 6 bases; bases outside gene matches: 7. CDR3 sequence (DNA): TGTGCCAGCAGCGGACAGGGACTGCGCGAGCAGTACTTC. Protein: CASSGQGLREQYF.

Ten or more counts support this clonotype. V and J are TRBV20-1 and TRBJ2-7; 7 bases line up with TRBD2. CDR1 is DFQATT, CDR2 SNEGSKA, per germline (reference sequence). J was trimmed by 2 bases and V by 2 bases; bases with no gene match: 12. The CDR3 extends over 16 amino acids. The chain's CDR3 is CSARLNVLADAYEQYF. The CDR3 region has the DNA TGCAGTGCTAGACTTAATGTGCTAGCGGATGCCTACGAGCAGTACTTC.

The genes are TRBV6-5 and TRBJ2-3, with 7 bases fitting TRBD2. The V segment lost 11 bases and the J segment 0 bases; nucleotides outside the gene matches: 11. CDR1 is MNHEY, CDR2 SVGAGI, per germline. The CDR3 contains 15 residues. CDR3 in amino acids: CASLADSYSTDTQYF. The DNA for the CDR3 is TGTGCCTCCCTAGCGGACTCTTATAGCACAGATACGCAGTATTTT.

At least ten counts were recorded for this clonotype. V and J are TRBV12-3 or TRBV12-4 and TRBJ1-1, with 11 bases that match TRBD1. CDR3 length equals 15 residues. Trimming removed 5 bases from V and 5 bases from J; junction bases left unmatched: 7. CDR3 in amino acids: CASSPTGTGGTEAFF. The CDR3, as DNA: TGTGCCAGCAGTCCCACCGGGACAGGGGGAACTGAAGCTTTCTTT.

Many counts were recorded for this clonotype. The rearrangement joins TRBV5-1 to TRBJ2-7; TRBD1 aligns across 7 bases. The junction had 5 bases not matched to a gene; V was cut back by 3 bases and J by 2 bases. The CDR3 extends over 14 amino acids. Germline V gives CDR1 SGHRS, CDR2 YFSETQ. The CDR3 is CASSSGTEAYEQYF. CDR3 sequence (DNA): TGCGCCAGCAGCTCCGGGACAGAAGCCTACGAGCAGTACTTC. Complete variable domain (other parts from reference TRBV5-1 and TRBJ2-7): KAGVTQTPRYLIKTRGQQVTLSCSPISGHRSVSWYQQTPGQGLQFLFEYFSETQRNKGNFPGRFSGRQFSNSRSEMNVSTLELGDSALYLCASSSGTEAYEQYFGPGTRLTVT.

The sample holds many counts of this clonotype. The chain uses TRBV28 and TRBJ2-3; D call uncertain. Looked up from germline, CDR1 is MDHEN and CDR2 is SYDVKM. The V end was cut by 0 bases, the J end by 5 bases, with 3 bases between. The CDR3 sequence is 12 residues long. The CDR3 region has the DNA TGTGCCAGCAGTTTATGGCGAGATACGCAGTATTTT. As protein: CASSLWRDTQYF.

A remark on this clonotype: This may be a read error, as it is one base from a much larger clone. This chain links TRBV11-2 with TRBJ2-3; 10 bases are a match to TRBD2. The V gene's germline CDR1 is SGHAT and CDR2 FQNNGV. The CDR3 contains 16 residues. The CDR3 DNA sequence: TGTGCCAGCAGCACCCCTCGGACTAGCGGCACAGATGCGCAGTATTTT. It specifies CASSTPRTSGTDAQYF.

In its sample, this clonotype was seen many times. The genes are TRBV5-4 and TRBJ2-3; 15 bases line up with TRBD2. The V gene's germline CDR1 is SGHNT and CDR2 YYREEE (reference sequence). This CDR3 is 18 amino acids long. Trimming took 4 bases from V and 0 from J; bases not matched to a gene: 6. CDR3 DNA: TGTGCCAGCAGCCCTGGACTAGCGGGGGGGCCAAGCACAGATACGCAGTATTTT. It is translated as CASSPGLAGGPSTDTQYF. Looking up the rest from reference TRBV5-4 and TRBJ2-3 gives the full variable domain: ETGVTQSPTHLIKTRGQQVTLRCSSQSGHNTVSWYQQALGQGPQFIFQYYREEENGRGNFPPRFSGLQFPNYSSELNVNALELDDSALYLCASSPGLAGGPSTDTQYFGPGTRLTVL.

This chain links TRBV12-3 or TRBV12-4 with TRBJ2-3; tentative D call: TRBD1 (5 bases). The CDR3 is 16 amino acids. V dropped 1 base and J dropped 2 bases, with 13 bases sitting between them. The CDR3 loop reads CASSLGEETVTDTQYF. For the CDR3, the DNA is TGTGCCAGCAGTTTAGGTGAGGAGACAGTCACAGATACGCAGTATTTT.

To note about this clonotype: Germline is not matched at one junction end, which may reflect a read error. The chain carries TRBV3-1 and TRBJ1-5, with D perhaps TRBD1 (5 bases). Germline V gives CDR1 LGHDT, CDR2 YNNKEL (reference sequence). The CDR3 has 16 amino acids. Written as DNA, the CDR3 is TGTGCCAGCAGCCAAGATTCGAGGGGCGGTGGTCCGCCCCCGCATTTT. Translating it yields CASSQDSRGGGPPPHF.

The sample holds many counts of this clonotype. The rearrangement uses TRBV6-2 or TRBV6-3 and TRBJ2-5; tentatively, D is TRBD2 (5 bases). The CDR3 has 11 amino acids. V lost 4 bases to trimming and J lost 5 bases, with 5 bases between them. Germline CDR1 is MNHEY and CDR2 is SVGEGT. CDR3 nucleotides: TGTGCCAGCAGTTGGGAGGAGACCCAGTACTTC. Its translation: CASSWEETQYF.

This clonotype came up a few times. V and J are TRBV28 and TRBJ2-7; D is undetermined. Germline V lookup: CDR1 MDHEN, CDR2 SYDVKM. The CDR3 covers 13 residues. With 5 bases removed from V and 2 bases from J, the gap between germline ends came to 10 bases. CDR3 bases: TGTGCCAGCAGTCTTACTGTTACCTACGAGCAGTACTTC. This translates into CASSLTVTYEQYF.